This T cell receptor beta chain was identified in a study of OX40 agonist ivuxolimab in advanced cancers. In the study overall: Three patients had partial responses: one hepatocellular carcinoma, two cutaneous melanoma.

CDR1 is MNHNS, CDR2 SASEGT, per germline. Trimming stripped 1 base from V and 3 bases from J, with 10 bases between. The CDR3 has 15 residues. Overall study findings and caveats: More expanded clones were found, on average, in CD8+ than in CD4+ T cells. By week 6 at 0.1 to 3.0 mg/kg, blood CD4+ and CD8+ T cells had expanded clonally. Antigen specificity remained undetermined for the expanded peripheral T cells.

Concerning this clone itself: Its matching antigen is unknown.

Assay used: immunoSEQ multiplex PCR; TCRdb lists only in-frame clones, some missing. The sample holds 100,000 or so clones, more than 75% seen once. This clonotype originated in an adult with an advanced solid tumor such as melanoma, head and neck, liver or kidney cancer. The material was CD4+ or CD8+ T cells sorted from blood, obtained in a trial of the OX40 agonist ivuxolimab. J is TRBJ2-1 and V is TRBV6-1; the D gene is possibly TRBD2 (6 bases). CDR3 sequence: CASSEVGGDYNEQFF. The CDR3 region has the DNA TGTGCCAGCAGTGAAGTCGGAGGGGACTACAATGAGCAGTTCTTC.